The T cell receptor beta chain under discussion was sequenced for a study of blood T cell repertoires in COVID-19. Study members were between about 18 and 89 years old and lived in about two dozen US regions. Profiling relied on immunoSEQ multiplex PCR, and the TCRdb table lists in-frame clones only, not all of them. Of approximately 200,000 clones in the sample, 75% to 90% were seen once. Trimming removed 7 bases from V and 7 bases from J, with 16 bases in between. The V gene's germline CDR1 is SEHNR and CDR2 FQNEAQ (reference sequence). The CDR3 contains 13 residues. Source material: PBMCs or T cells enriched from blood (not recorded which). The sequence derives from a woman in her twenties or thirties who had recovered from COVID-19. The J gene is TRBJ1-1, the V gene TRBV7-9; D may be TRBD1 (5 bases). The CDR3 spells CASKEGASLEAFF. The CDR3 DNA is TGTGCCAGCAAAGAAGGGGCCTCCCTTGAAGCTTTCTTT.